One and the same sample provided the 18 T cell receptor beta chains below, sequenced in a study of T-cell memory formation after mild COVID-19. MiXCR, applied by TCRdb to the 5' RACE reads, yields one record per CDR3 protein. The sample records under 200,000 distinct CDR3 sequences, roughly 12% being singletons. Specimen: PBMCs or a T cell subset sorted from them (not recorded which). These receptors all come from a man aged 18 to 29 who had mild COVID-19 (a few samples of this study predate the infection). Cell type and time point are not known.

The chain carries TRBV24-1 and TRBJ2-2; D is ambiguous. This CDR3 comprises 13 residues. V lost 5 bases and J 5 bases, leaving 8 bases between the germline ends. Germline assignment: CDR1 KGHDR and CDR2 SFDVKD. The CDR3 region has the DNA TGTGCCACCAGTGCGGGCCTAACCGGGGAGCTGTTTTTT. As protein: CATSAGLTGELFF.

The chain joins TRBV29-1 to TRBJ2-5; TRBD1 or TRBD2 may be the D gene (6 bases each). Trimming pared 6 bases from V and 2 bases from J, leaving 13 bases between. Germline values: CDR1 SQVTM, CDR2 ANQGSEA. There are 13 residues in the CDR3. The chain's CDR3 is CSVRRGTQETQYF. As DNA, the CDR3 is TGCAGCGTAAGGAGGGGGACGCAAGAGACCCAGTACTTC.

This clonotype was recorded a few times. The rearrangement uses TRBV7-2 and TRBJ1-3; D unclear. Germline lookup yields CDR1 SGHTA and CDR2 FQGNSA. This CDR3 has 15 residues. V dropped 1 base and J dropped 1 base, with 8 bases sitting between them. This chain's CDR3 is CASSLVAESGNTIYF. In nucleotides, the CDR3 is TGTGCCAGCAGCTTAGTAGCGGAGTCTGGAAACACCATATATTTT.

V and J are TRBV5-1 and TRBJ1-6, with D possibly being TRBD1 (5 bases). The CDR3 sequence is 15 residues long. Germline lookup yields CDR1 SGHRS and CDR2 YFSETQ. Trimming took 1 base from V and 9 from J, leaving 14 bases between them. The CDR3 DNA follows: TGCGCCAGCAGCTTGAGGGACGGAAGGGGTTCACCCCTCCACTTT. Protein: CASSLRDGRGSPLHF.

This chain links TRBV7-8 with TRBJ2-1; D remains unclear. The V and J ends lost 0 bases and 0 bases respectively, with 6 bases between them. The CDR3 is made up of 15 amino acids. Germline CDR1 SGHVS, CDR2 FQNEAQ. Here the CDR3 DNA reads TGTGCCAGCAGCTTAGCGGGTAACTCCTACAATGAGCAGTTCTTC. Translation: CASSLAGNSYNEQFF.

The chain is built from TRBV20-1 and TRBJ2-4; D remains unclear. V was cut by 5 bases and J by 3 bases, with 11 bases left in between. The CDR3 totals 13 residues. Germline loops: CDR1 DFQATT, CDR2 SNEGSKA (reference sequence). CDR3 loop: CSAAGPLKNIQYF. The CDR3 DNA reads as TGCAGTGCTGCCGGGCCCCTCAAAAACATTCAGTACTTC.

This clonotype has only a few counts. The genes are TRBV4-1 and TRBJ1-2; D uncertain. The V gene's germline CDR1 is MGHRA and CDR2 YSYEKL. The CDR3 contains 13 residues. The V and J ends lost 1 base and 4 bases respectively, with 7 bases between them. CDR3 region: CASSQVQPYGYTF. The CDR3 nucleotides read TGCGCCAGCAGCCAAGTACAACCCTATGGCTACACCTTC.

Many counts were recorded for this clonotype. This chain connects TRBV6-5 to TRBJ1-6; 9 nucleotides agree with TRBD1. V dropped 6 bases and J dropped 9; count of bases not matched to a gene: 9. The V gene's germline CDR1 is MNHEY and CDR2 SVGAGI. CDR3 length: 15 residues. CDR3 nucleotides: TGTGCCAGCAGCCGACAGGGGGAGGCTGGTTCACCCCTCCACTTT. Its protein product is CASSRQGEAGSPLHF.

This clonotype was seen ten or more times. The chain uses TRBV5-1 and TRBJ1-4; no clear D gene. The CDR3 is made up of 15 amino acids. Trimming left V 1 base short and J 7 bases short, with 14 bases between. Germline values: CDR1 SGHRS, CDR2 YFSETQ. CDR3 DNA: TGCGCCAGCAGCTTGTTCTCGGGCGGAGGTGAAAAACTGTTTTTT. Translating it yields CASSLFSGGGEKLFF. Filled out from reference TRBV5-1 and TRBJ1-4, the complete variable domain reads KAGVTQTPRYLIKTRGQQVTLSCSPISGHRSVSWYQQTPGQGLQFLFEYFSETQRNKGNFPGRFSGRQFSNSRSEMNVSTLELGDSALYLCASSLFSGGGEKLFFGSGTQLSVL.

J is TRBJ2-5 and V is TRBV7-2; D tentatively fits TRBD1 or TRBD2 (5 bases each). V lost 5 bases, J lost 4 bases, and 11 bases lay in between. Germline values: CDR1 SGHTA, CDR2 FQGNSA. This CDR3 spans 13 amino acids. The chain's CDR3 is CASSPGTVETQYF. The CDR3 DNA reads as TGTGCCAGCAGCCCCGGGACGGTAGAGACCCAGTACTTC. Full variable domain (outside the CDR3, taken from reference TRBV7-2 and TRBJ2-5): GAGVSQSPSNKVTEKGKDVELRCDPISGHTALYWYRQSLGQGLEFLIYFQGNSAPDKSGLPSDRFSAERTGGSVSTLTIQRTQQEDSAVYLCASSPGTVETQYFGPGTRLLVL.

This clonotype came up a few times. V gene TRBV5-1 combines with J gene TRBJ2-2; the D gene is possibly TRBD1 (6 bases). The germline gives CDR1 SGHRS, CDR2 YFSETQ. V lost 2 bases and J lost 7, with 12 bases in between. The CDR3 runs to 14 residues. In DNA, the CDR3 is TGCGCCAGCAGCTTTCCAGGGGTTGGCGGGGAGCTGTTTTTT. This translates into CASSFPGVGGELFF.

This clonotype was found many times. The chain is built from TRBV10-3 and TRBJ1-4; TRBD1 aligns across 8 bases. J was trimmed by 8 bases and V by 6 bases; bases with no gene match: 5. This CDR3 contains 13 residues. The germline CDR1 and CDR2 sequences are ENHRY and SYGVKD. CDR3 nucleotide sequence: TGTGCCATCAGCGGACAGGGAGAGGAAAAACTGTTTTTT. Encoded protein: CAISGQGEEKLFF.

This chain uses TRBV19 with TRBJ1-2; D perhaps matches TRBD1 (6 bases). This CDR3 comprises 14 residues. Trimming left V 5 bases short and J 8 bases short, with 18 bases between. CDR1 is LNHDA, CDR2 SQIVND, per germline (reference sequence). The CDR3 sequence is CASSHPAGGDGYTF. In DNA form, the CDR3 reads TGTGCCAGTAGTCACCCAGCGGGGGGCGACGGCTACACCTTC.

The table lists this clonotype with a few counts. The J gene is TRBJ2-7, the V gene TRBV12-3 or TRBV12-4; D call uncertain. The germline V and J ends were trimmed by 2 bases and 6 bases, with 14 bases remaining between them. The CDR3 is 14 residues long. For the CDR3, the DNA is TGTGCCAGCAGTTTACAGCAGGCCCTCGGCGAGCAGTACTTC. Translated: CASSLQQALGEQYF.

This clonotype was counted many times. The V call is TRBV4-2, the J call TRBJ2-5; D is perhaps TRBD2 (6 bases). This CDR3 contains 15 residues. The germline V gene encodes CDR1 LGHNA and CDR2 YNFKEQ. V lost 1 base and J lost 1, with 10 bases in between. DNA of the CDR3: TGTGCCAGCAGCCAAGCCCGGGGAGGCCAAGAGACCCAGTACTTC. Protein sequence: CASSQARGGQETQYF.

This clonotype was detected a few times. This rearrangement joins TRBV12-3 or TRBV12-4 to TRBJ2-1; 12 bases map to TRBD1. V gave up 8 bases and J gave up 6 bases; unmatched junction bases: 5. This CDR3 is 14 amino acids long. CDR3 in amino acids: CASGGDRGLNEQFF. In DNA form, the CDR3 reads TGTGCCAGCGGTGGGGACAGGGGGCTCAATGAGCAGTTCTTC.

This clonotype has ten or more counts. The gene calls are TRBV6-5 and TRBJ2-2; TRBD1 is a possible D gene (6 bases). Trimming stripped 4 bases from V and 6 bases from J, with 9 bases between. The CDR3 consists of 13 residues. Germline values: CDR1 MNHEY, CDR2 SVGAGI. The chain's CDR3 is CASSSQGSGELFF. DNA of the CDR3: TGTGCCAGCAGTTCTCAGGGGTCCGGGGAGCTGTTTTTT.

The chain employs TRBV4-3 and TRBJ2-4; no clear D. The CDR3 has 14 amino acids. Germline assignment: CDR1 LGHNA and CDR2 YSLEER. The V gene lost 2 bases and the J gene lost 2 bases, with 7 bases spanning the gap. CDR3 loop: CASSQLGTKNIQYF. CDR3 coding DNA: TGCGCCAGCAGCCAACTGGGGACCAAAAACATTCAGTACTTC.